The sample holds many counts of the clone carrying this TCR beta chain. Its matching antigen is unknown. This record belongs to a study of T cells after yellow fever vaccination. Turning to the study itself: For low cell numbers, libraries were made with SMART-Seq v4 Ultra Low Input. Study results and caveats: Primary-vaccination clones mostly resurfaced post-booster (under 98% CD4, around 88% CD8).

TCRdb re-called the 5' RACE reads with MiXCR, one entry per CDR3 protein. Found here are roughly 120,000 distinct CDR3 sequences, 7.4% of them singletons; the top ten hold roughly 2.6%. CDR3 length equals 13 residues. V dropped 9 bases and J dropped 1 base, with 12 bases sitting between them. The germline CDR1 and CDR2 sequences are MNHEY and SVGEGT. The chain is built from TRBV6-2 or TRBV6-3 and TRBJ1-1, with a tentative D call TRBD1 (6 bases). This sequence was found in a man between 18 and 35 years old who received the YFV17D yellow fever vaccine. Sequenced material: CD4+ T cells sorted from PBMCs, taken more than 8 days after the first yellow fever vaccination. The CDR3 is CARKVQGNTEAFF. CDR3 DNA sequence: TGTGCCAGGAAAGTACAGGGGAACACTGAAGCTTTCTTT.